The T cell receptor (beta chain) described here comes from a study of Graves' ophthalmopathy and Graves' hyperthyroidism. Study as a whole: There was a collection of peripheral blood at initial diagnosis, before any treatment.

This clonotype was seen only a few times. What it binds is unknown. Transcripts of RNA were the source for amplifying TCR beta CDR3 regions. The first-round RT-PCR employed HTBI primers together with the Qiagen OneStep RT-PCR kit. A multiplex PCR was then performed as the second round. From the multiplex PCR reads, TCRdb called clonotypes with MiXCR, one entry per CDR3 protein. The sample carries under 800,000 distinct CDR3 sequences, over 20% recorded once. Germline CDR1 MNHEY, CDR2 SVGAGI. Trimming took 2 bases from V and 7 from J, leaving 14 bases between them. CDR3 length equals 14 residues. Certain patients were not enrolled. These were patients with other autoimmune diseases, uncontrolled infections, pregnancy or lactation. General study results and limits: Most expanded clonotypes in thyroid above 0.001 frequency also showed up in blood.

This clonotype originated in a woman younger than 30 with stable Graves' hyperthyroidism. Some clones in this sample may be carry-over from other donors' samples. Sample: peripheral blood. The chain employs TRBV6-5 and TRBJ2-5, with a possible D match to TRBD1 (5 bases). The CDR3 nucleotides read TGTGCCAGCAGTTACCCCGACAGTTCTGGGACCCAGTACTTC. Protein product: CASSYPDSSGTQYF.